This TCR beta chain came from a study of monozygotic twins with inflammatory bowel disease. Every sample had its cDNA made across eight separate reactions. TCRdb reprocessed the 5' RACE reads and stores each CDR3 protein as one record, lacking DNA. The sample data list a few hundred thousand distinct CDR3 sequences. The CDR3 has 14 residues. On this clonotype itself: Its antigen remains unidentified.

Study results and caveats: Compared with healthy twins, IBD patients shared fewer clonotypes with others, especially with disease activity. Distinct T cell subtypes could not be told apart.

The sequenced material came from blood. J is TRBJ2-4 and V is TRBV12-3 or TRBV12-4. The clonotype was recovered from a human donor with ulcerative colitis or Crohn's disease, or a healthy co-twin of an affected twin (not recorded which). CDR3 residues: CASSRTEAKNIQYF.